The TCR beta chain under discussion was sequenced for a study of CXCR3-negative and CXCR3-positive naive CD8 T cells. This CDR3 has 17 amino acids. The germline V gene encodes CDR1 SGHTA and CDR2 FQGTGA. The study made its TRB cDNA libraries by 5' RACE, adding UMI labels. TCRdb reprocessed the 5' RACE reads and reports one entry per CDR3 protein, with no DNA. The repertoire table contains roughly 89,000 distinct CDR3 sequences. Of note for this clonotype: The antigen is unknown.

Study-wide results and limits: TRB CDR3 properties indicated TCR strength, while surface CD5 was similar across naive subsets.

Sequenced: naive CXCR3- CD8+ T cells from blood. Indicated subset: CD45RO-CCR7+CD27+CD95- naive CD8+ T cells lacking CXCR3 (TNR3-). This TCR came from a human donor in good health. Some clones in this sample may be carry-over from other donors' samples. The genes are TRBV7-3 and TRBJ2-1; TCRdb's assignment of TRBD2 cannot be checked, as there is no DNA. The CDR3 region is CASSLNDPGLGVNEQFF.